This T cell receptor beta chain was sequenced in a study of blood T cell repertoires in COVID-19 (TCRdb year 2020). At the level of the whole study: Collaborator samples came from the United States, Italy and Spain and covered acute and convalescent phases of COVID-19. The prospective study material was composed of cDNA or gDNA derived from T cells, B-cell-depleted T cells, or PBMCs. The dataset comprised deeply sampled blood TCRbeta repertoires from subjects exposed to, actively infected with, or recovered from COVID-19. A freely available public database, intended as a resource for researchers studying the immune response to SARS-CoV-2, is where the repertoires were released. Samples were obtained from the ongoing ImmuneRACE study (first 160 participants) and from 1,254 subjects provided by 6 global collaborators. The sample metadata nearly always contained a de-identified subject ID, COVID-19 status, age in years and sex. HLA class I and class II types, where available, came from metadata supplied by the sample provider rather than from assay-based typing. What the research found in general, with its limitations: The quantity of clinical and demographic metadata differed by source and by participant and was supplied without curation.

From the germline V gene, CDR1 is SGHRS and CDR2 is YFSETQ. The germline ends are 16 bases apart after V is trimmed by 3 bases and J by 0 bases. CDR3 length: 17 amino acids, cysteine to phenylalanine. CDR3 DNA only is kept here, 51 bases in frame from base 1. The collaborating institutions used their own protocols to collect whole blood in K2EDTA tubes. For TCRbeta analysis, collaborators shipped samples as frozen whole blood, isolated PBMCs, or DNA extracted from either of those sample types. This clone is a singleton in its sample. It lacks a known antigen. Within one base of it there is no much larger clone, and no base qualities were kept. TCRbeta CDR3 regions were amplified from genomic DNA by means of the immunoSEQ Assay, a bias-controlled multiplex PCR. The paper's data handling went like this. Nucleated cell counts per sample were estimated from amplification of reference gene primers within the assay. To quantify the absolute abundance of each unique TCRbeta CDR3 rearrangement, sequence reads were collapsed and filtered. For each sample, productive Simpson clonality was calculated as the square root of Simpson's diversity index across productive rearrangements. Entries here come from immuneACCESS through TCRdb and include only in-frame sequences with V and J called. Some clones fail to appear in such tables; in the studies checked, an unresolved V gene covers under half of the shortfall, and the cause of the remainder is unknown. That table furnishes V, J and clone size, whereas the DNA furnished D and trimming. For this sample there are about 64,000 clones; 88% appear just once. The top ten clonotypes cover over 3% of the sample.

This receptor was obtained from a man between 65 and 85 years old with acute or convalescent COVID-19. Source material: peripheral blood. The chain links TRBV5-1 with TRBJ1-3; the D gene identity is not certain. DNA sequence: TGCGCCAGCAGCTCTAGGCCCTCCGGGAACTCTGGAAACACCATATATTTT. It specifies CASSSRPSGNSGNTIYF.